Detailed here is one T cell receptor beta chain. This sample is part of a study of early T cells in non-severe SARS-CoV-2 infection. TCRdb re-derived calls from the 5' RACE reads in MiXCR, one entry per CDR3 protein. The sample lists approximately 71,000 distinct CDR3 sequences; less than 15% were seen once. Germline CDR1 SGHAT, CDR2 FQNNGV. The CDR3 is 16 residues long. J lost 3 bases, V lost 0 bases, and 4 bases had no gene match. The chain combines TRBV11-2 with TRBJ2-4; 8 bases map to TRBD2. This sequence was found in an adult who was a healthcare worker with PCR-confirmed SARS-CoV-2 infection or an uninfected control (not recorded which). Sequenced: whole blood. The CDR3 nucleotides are TGTGCCAGCAGCTTAGAAGTAGCGGGGTTCAAAAACATTCAGTACTTC. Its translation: CASSLEVAGFKNIQYF.